This T cell receptor (beta chain) was captured by sequencing in a study of blood T cell repertoires in COVID-19. Turning to the study itself: Two negative PCRs, clearance, or symptom resolution had been documented for recovered Cohort 3 donors. COVID-19 samples collected from the United States, Italy and Spain covered acute and convalescent phases.

Looked up from germline, CDR1 is SGHDT and CDR2 is YYEEEE. The CDR3 runs 15 residues. V lost 6 bases to trimming and J lost 0 bases, with 15 bases between them. Cohort assignment relied on participant-reported clinical history. Per the original methods: For nucleated cells, counts were estimated from reference gene primer amplification. Data came from immunoSEQ multiplex PCR; TCRdb stores just in-frame clones and leaves some out. V and J calls and clone size are as listed in that table; D and trimming were resolved from the DNA. Among under 150,000 clones listed, approximately 80% were seen once. The clonotype was recovered from a man in his fifties in a cohort exposed to, infected with or recovered from COVID-19 (not recorded which). The gene calls are TRBV5-6 and TRBJ1-1; D is perhaps TRBD1 (6 bases). What was sequenced was PBMCs or T cells enriched from blood (not recorded which). In nucleotides, the CDR3 is TGTGCCAGCATCCTCCGGACAGCCATGAACACTGAAGCTTTCTTT. Translated, it gives CASILRTAMNTEAFF.